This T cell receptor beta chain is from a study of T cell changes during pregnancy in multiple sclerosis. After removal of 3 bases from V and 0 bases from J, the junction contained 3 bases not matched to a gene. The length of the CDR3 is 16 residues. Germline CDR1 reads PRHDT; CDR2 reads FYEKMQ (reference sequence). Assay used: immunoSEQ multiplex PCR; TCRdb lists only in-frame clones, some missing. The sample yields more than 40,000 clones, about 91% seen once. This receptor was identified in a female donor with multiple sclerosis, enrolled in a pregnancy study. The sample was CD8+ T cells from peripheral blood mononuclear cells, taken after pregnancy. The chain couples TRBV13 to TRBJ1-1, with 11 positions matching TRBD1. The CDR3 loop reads CASSFGQGALNTEAFF. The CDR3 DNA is TGTGCCAGCAGCTTTGGACAGGGGGCACTGAACACTGAAGCTTTCTTT.